The rows below give T cell receptor beta chains drawn from one sample of a study of Graves' ophthalmopathy and Graves' hyperthyroidism. MiXCR, applied by TCRdb to the multiplex PCR reads, yields one record per CDR3 protein. In the table there are about 340,000 distinct CDR3 sequences, about a sixth of which are singletons. The sample comprised peripheral blood. These receptors came from an adult man with Graves' ophthalmopathy. The CDR3 runs from the conserved cysteine through the conserved F or W. The order of the fields is CDR3 length, V gene, J gene, clone size, D gene, CDR3 DNA, CDR3 protein. The D gene is left open where the match is weak. Clone size is stated in some rows and not others, as once, few, many or a class when expanded.

cdr3_length: 12
v_call: TRBV10-3
j_call: TRBJ2-7
clone_size: many
d_call: NA
cdr3_nt: TGTGCCATCAGCACGATAGGCTACGGGCAGTACTTC
cdr3_aa: CAISTIGYGQYF

cdr3_length: 17
v_call: TRBV15
j_call: TRBJ2-7
clone_size: many
d_call: NA
cdr3_nt: TGTGCCACCAGCAGAGATCTAGGAAAGGGCAGCTCCTACGAGCAGTACTTC
cdr3_aa: CATSRDLGKGSSYEQYF

cdr3_length: 13
v_call: TRBV24-1
j_call: TRBJ2-7
clone_size: many
d_call: NA
cdr3_nt: TGTGCCACCAGTGATCCCTGGGCCGACGAGCAGTACTTC
cdr3_aa: CATSDPWADEQYF

cdr3_length: 15
v_call: TRBV6-5
j_call: TRBJ2-7
clone_size: many
d_call: TRBD1
cdr3_nt: TGTGCCAGCAGGGTGGGACAGGGTAGCGTCTACGAGCAGTACTTC
cdr3_aa: CASRVGQGSVYEQYF

cdr3_length: 13
v_call: TRBV6-2/TRBV6-3
j_call: TRBJ1-1
clone_size: once
d_call: NA
cdr3_nt: TGTGCCAGCAGTTACATGGGTTACACTGAAGCTTTCTTT
cdr3_aa: CASSYMGYTEAFF

cdr3_length: 14
v_call: TRBV6-5
j_call: TRBJ2-7
clone_size: NA
d_call: NA
cdr3_nt: TGTGCCAGCAGTTATGTGGCAGGGGACCACGAGCAGTACTTC
cdr3_aa: CASSYVAGDHEQYF

cdr3_length: 15
v_call: TRBV30
j_call: TRBJ1-5
clone_size: many
d_call: TRBD1
cdr3_nt: TGTGCCTGGAGCCAACCCGGGACAGTGAATCAGCCCCAGCATTTT
cdr3_aa: CAWSQPGTVNQPQHF

cdr3_length: 14
v_call: TRBV5-1
j_call: TRBJ1-1
clone_size: many
d_call: TRBD1
cdr3_nt: TGCGCCAGCAGCACGGACAGGGCGGACACTGAAGCTTTCTTT
cdr3_aa: CASSTDRADTEAFF

cdr3_length: 16
v_call: TRBV6-2/TRBV6-3
j_call: TRBJ1-1
clone_size: many
d_call: NA
cdr3_nt: TGTGCCAGCAGTTACTCGAACATGGGGGGGAACACTGAAGCTTTCTTT
cdr3_aa: CASSYSNMGGNTEAFF

cdr3_length: 19
v_call: TRBV7-8
j_call: TRBJ2-5
clone_size: NA
d_call: TRBD2
cdr3_nt: TGTGCCAGCAGCTTATTCAAGTGGCTAGCGGAGAACAACCAAGAGACCCAGTACTTC
cdr3_aa: CASSLFKWLAENNQETQYF

cdr3_length: 19
v_call: TRBV4-1
j_call: TRBJ1-1
clone_size: NA
d_call: NA
cdr3_nt: TGCGCCAGCAGCCCCATTGGATGGGGGGCGAGTGGGGTGAACACTGAAGCTTTCTTT
cdr3_aa: CASSPIGWGASGVNTEAFF

cdr3_length: 22
v_call: TRBV7-9
j_call: TRBJ1-5
clone_size: many
d_call: NA
cdr3_nt: TGTGCCAGCAGCTGGAAGCACTCCAGTGGTCGCGGGGCTATCTACTCTAATCAGCCCCAGCATTTT
cdr3_aa: CASSWKHSSGRGAIYSNQPQHF

cdr3_length: 14
v_call: TRBV2
j_call: TRBJ2-6
clone_size: many
d_call: NA
cdr3_nt: TGTGCCAGCACCAGGGTAATTGGGGCCAACGTCCTGACTTTC
cdr3_aa: CASTRVIGANVLTF

cdr3_length: 18
v_call: TRBV20-1
j_call: TRBJ2-5
clone_size: many
d_call: TRBD2
cdr3_nt: TGCAGTGCCGGGACCGGACTAGCGGGGGGTCCGATACAAGAGACCCAGTACTTC
cdr3_aa: CSAGTGLAGGPIQETQYF

cdr3_length: 15
v_call: TRBV4-2
j_call: TRBJ1-6
clone_size: many
d_call: TRBD1
cdr3_nt: TGTGCCAGCAGCCAAGGACAGGGTTCTAATTCACCCCTCCACTTT
cdr3_aa: CASSQGQGSNSPLHF

cdr3_length: 14
v_call: TRBV6-5
j_call: TRBJ2-5
clone_size: many
d_call: TRBD2
cdr3_nt: TGTGCCTGTAGGGCTAGCGGGAGAATGGAGACCCAGTACTTC
cdr3_aa: CACRASGRMETQYF

cdr3_length: 12
v_call: TRBV5-1
j_call: TRBJ2-7
clone_size: many
d_call: TRBD1
cdr3_nt: TGCGCCAGCAGCTGGACAGGGAACGAGCAGTACTTC
cdr3_aa: CASSWTGNEQYF

cdr3_length: 12
v_call: TRBV29-1
j_call: TRBJ2-2
clone_size: many
d_call: TRBD1
cdr3_nt: TGCAGCGGAGGACAGGTCACCGGGGAGCTGTTTTTT
cdr3_aa: CSGGQVTGELFF

cdr3_length: 18
v_call: TRBV6-2/TRBV6-3
j_call: TRBJ1-2
clone_size: many
d_call: TRBD1
cdr3_nt: TGTGCCAGCAGTTACTCTGGGACAGGGGGCGCTGGGGACTATGGCTACACCTTC
cdr3_aa: CASSYSGTGGAGDYGYTF

cdr3_length: 15
v_call: TRBV4-1
j_call: TRBJ1-5
clone_size: many
d_call: NA
cdr3_nt: TGCGCCAGCAGCCAAGATAAGGGGAATTTGCAGCCCCAGCATTTT
cdr3_aa: CASSQDKGNLQPQHF

cdr3_length: 14
v_call: TRBV7-2
j_call: TRBJ1-2
clone_size: NA
d_call: NA
cdr3_nt: TGTGCCAGCAGCAGGGGAGGGACCTACTATGGCTACACCTTC
cdr3_aa: CASSRGGTYYGYTF

cdr3_length: 12
v_call: TRBV29-1
j_call: TRBJ1-2
clone_size: NA
d_call: TRBD1
cdr3_nt: TGCAGCGGGGGACAGGGCTACTATGGCTACACCTTC
cdr3_aa: CSGGQGYYGYTF

cdr3_length: 13
v_call: TRBV30
j_call: TRBJ2-7
clone_size: many
d_call: NA
cdr3_nt: TGTGCCTGGAGAGAACCGGTCGCCTACGAGCAGTACTTC
cdr3_aa: CAWREPVAYEQYF

cdr3_length: 12
v_call: TRBV15
j_call: TRBJ2-5
clone_size: many
d_call: TRBD1
cdr3_nt: TGTGCCACCCGGGACAGTGCAGAGACCCAGTACTTC
cdr3_aa: CATRDSAETQYF

cdr3_length: 15
v_call: TRBV4-2
j_call: TRBJ2-5
clone_size: many
d_call: TRBD1
cdr3_nt: TGTGCCAGCAGCCAAGACCAGGGGGCCGTTGGGACCCAGTACTTC
cdr3_aa: CASSQDQGAVGTQYF

cdr3_length: 12
v_call: TRBV6-2/TRBV6-3
j_call: TRBJ1-5
clone_size: many
d_call: NA
cdr3_nt: TGTGCCAGCAAGCTAGAAGGTCAGCCCCAGCATTTT
cdr3_aa: CASKLEGQPQHF

cdr3_length: 15
v_call: TRBV28
j_call: TRBJ2-2
clone_size: many
d_call: NA
cdr3_nt: TGTGCCAGCAGCCCCTTGTGGACAAGCACCGGGGAGCTGTTTTTT
cdr3_aa: CASSPLWTSTGELFF

cdr3_length: 16
v_call: TRBV5-5
j_call: TRBJ2-2
clone_size: NA
d_call: TRBD1
cdr3_nt: TGTGCCAGCAGCTTGGGGACAGGGGAGACGCCCGGGGAGCTGTTTTTT
cdr3_aa: CASSLGTGETPGELFF

cdr3_length: 15
v_call: TRBV6-5
j_call: TRBJ2-7
clone_size: many
d_call: TRBD1
cdr3_nt: TGTGCCAGCAGTTGGGGCCGGGGACAGGCTTTCGAGCAGTACTTC
cdr3_aa: CASSWGRGQAFEQYF

cdr3_length: 14
v_call: TRBV2
j_call: TRBJ1-6
clone_size: many
d_call: TRBD1
cdr3_nt: TGTGCCAGCATACGTGACAGGGATAATTCACCCCTCCACTTT
cdr3_aa: CASIRDRDNSPLHF

cdr3_length: 12
v_call: TRBV20-1
j_call: TRBJ1-2
clone_size: many
d_call: NA
cdr3_nt: TGCAGTGCTAGCGGTACTCTCTATGGCTACACCTTC
cdr3_aa: CSASGTLYGYTF

cdr3_length: 15
v_call: TRBV7-8
j_call: TRBJ2-7
clone_size: many
d_call: TRBD2
cdr3_nt: TGTGCCAGCAGCCTGATTGTCCGGGGGGCCTACGAGCAGTACTTC
cdr3_aa: CASSLIVRGAYEQYF

cdr3_length: 14
v_call: TRBV7-2
j_call: TRBJ2-5
clone_size: many
d_call: TRBD2
cdr3_nt: TGTGCCAGCAGCTTAATGCTAGCGGAAGAGACCCAGTACTTC
cdr3_aa: CASSLMLAEETQYF

cdr3_length: 15
v_call: TRBV20-1
j_call: TRBJ2-2
clone_size: many
d_call: NA
cdr3_nt: TGCAGTGCTGAACGATTGCCTATGGGGGCCGGGGAGCTGTTTTTT
cdr3_aa: CSAERLPMGAGELFF

cdr3_length: 13
v_call: TRBV29-1
j_call: TRBJ2-5
clone_size: many
d_call: NA
cdr3_nt: TGCAGCGTTTCCGGGACTCGAAGGGAGACCCAGTACTTC
cdr3_aa: CSVSGTRRETQYF

cdr3_length: 13
v_call: TRBV20-1
j_call: TRBJ2-2
clone_size: many
d_call: NA
cdr3_nt: TGCAGTGCTAGAGGACAGCCCGCGGGGGAGCTGTTTTTT
cdr3_aa: CSARGQPAGELFF

cdr3_length: 18
v_call: TRBV6-6
j_call: TRBJ2-2
clone_size: many
d_call: TRBD2
cdr3_nt: TGTGCCAGCAACCCTAGCGGGAGGCCAAAGGCGAACACCGGGGAGCTGTTTTTT
cdr3_aa: CASNPSGRPKANTGELFF

cdr3_length: 14
v_call: TRBV5-1
j_call: TRBJ1-5
clone_size: many
d_call: NA
cdr3_nt: TGCGCCAGCAGCCTCGGACAGCTTGGGGAGCCCCAGCATTTT
cdr3_aa: CASSLGQLGEPQHF

cdr3_length: 16
v_call: TRBV9
j_call: TRBJ1-2
clone_size: many
d_call: NA
cdr3_nt: TGTGCCAGCAGCGTAGTTAGGGCCCCAGGGCCCGATAGCTACACCTTC
cdr3_aa: CASSVVRAPGPDSYTF

cdr3_length: 13
v_call: TRBV2
j_call: TRBJ1-5
clone_size: many
d_call: NA
cdr3_nt: TGTGCCAGCGTTGGGGGCATAAATCAGCCCCAGCATTTT
cdr3_aa: CASVGGINQPQHF

cdr3_length: 15
v_call: TRBV28
j_call: TRBJ2-7
clone_size: NA
d_call: NA
cdr3_nt: TGTGCCAGCAGTCCCGGGAATTTCGCGGGCGCCGAGCAGTACTTC
cdr3_aa: CASSPGNFAGAEQYF